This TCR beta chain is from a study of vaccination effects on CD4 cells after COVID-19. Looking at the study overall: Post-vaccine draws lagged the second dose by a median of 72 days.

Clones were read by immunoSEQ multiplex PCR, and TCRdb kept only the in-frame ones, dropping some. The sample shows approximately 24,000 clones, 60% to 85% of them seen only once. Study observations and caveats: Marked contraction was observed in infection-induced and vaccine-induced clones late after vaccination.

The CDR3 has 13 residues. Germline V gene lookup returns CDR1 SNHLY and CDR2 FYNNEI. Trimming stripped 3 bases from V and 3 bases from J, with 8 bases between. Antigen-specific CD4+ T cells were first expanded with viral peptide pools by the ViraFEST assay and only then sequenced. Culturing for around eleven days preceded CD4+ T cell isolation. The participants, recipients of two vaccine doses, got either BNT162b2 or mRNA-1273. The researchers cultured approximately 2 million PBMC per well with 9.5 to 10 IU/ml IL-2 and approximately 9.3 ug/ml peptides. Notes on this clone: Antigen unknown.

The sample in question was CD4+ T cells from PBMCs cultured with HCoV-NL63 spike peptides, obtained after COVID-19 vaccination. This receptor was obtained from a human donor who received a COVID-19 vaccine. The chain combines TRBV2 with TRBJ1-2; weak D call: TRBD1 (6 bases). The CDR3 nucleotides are TGTGCCAGCAGTGAGGGGGCGGACTATGGCTACACCTTC. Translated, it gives CASSEGADYGYTF.